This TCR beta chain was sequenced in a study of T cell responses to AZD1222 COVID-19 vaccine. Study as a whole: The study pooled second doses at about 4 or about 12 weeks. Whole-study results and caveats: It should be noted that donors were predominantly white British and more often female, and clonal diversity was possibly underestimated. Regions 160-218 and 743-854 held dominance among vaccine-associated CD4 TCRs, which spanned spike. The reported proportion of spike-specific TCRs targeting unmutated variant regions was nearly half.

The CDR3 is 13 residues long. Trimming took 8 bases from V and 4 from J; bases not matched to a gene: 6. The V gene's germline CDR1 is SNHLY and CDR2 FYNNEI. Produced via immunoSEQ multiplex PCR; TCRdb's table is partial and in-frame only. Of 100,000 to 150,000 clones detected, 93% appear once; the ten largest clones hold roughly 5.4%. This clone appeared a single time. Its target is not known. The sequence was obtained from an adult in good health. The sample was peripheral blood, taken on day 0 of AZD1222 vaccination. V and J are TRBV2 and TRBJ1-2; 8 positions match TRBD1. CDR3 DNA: TGTGCCAGCCGGGACAGGCGACGCTATGGCTACACCTTC. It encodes CASRDRRRYGYTF.